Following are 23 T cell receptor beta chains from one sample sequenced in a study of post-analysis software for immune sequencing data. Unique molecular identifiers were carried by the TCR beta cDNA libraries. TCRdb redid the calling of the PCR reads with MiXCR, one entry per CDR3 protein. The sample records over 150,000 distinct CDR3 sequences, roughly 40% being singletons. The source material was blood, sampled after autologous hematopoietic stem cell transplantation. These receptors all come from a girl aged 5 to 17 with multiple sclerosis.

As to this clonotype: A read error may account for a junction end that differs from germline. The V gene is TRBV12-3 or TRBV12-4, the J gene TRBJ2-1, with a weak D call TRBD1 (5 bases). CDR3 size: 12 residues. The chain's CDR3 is CASSLLDNQQFF. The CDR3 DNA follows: TGTGCCAGCAGTTTATTGGACAATCAGCAGTTCTTC.

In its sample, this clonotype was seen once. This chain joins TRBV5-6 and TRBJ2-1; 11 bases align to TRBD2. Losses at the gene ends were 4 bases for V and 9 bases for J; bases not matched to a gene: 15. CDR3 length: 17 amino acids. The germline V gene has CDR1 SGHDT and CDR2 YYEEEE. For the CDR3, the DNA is TGTGCCAGCAGCGGGAGGCTAGCGGGAGGTTATTCGGTTGAGCAGTTCTTC. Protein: CASSGRLAGGYSVEQFF.

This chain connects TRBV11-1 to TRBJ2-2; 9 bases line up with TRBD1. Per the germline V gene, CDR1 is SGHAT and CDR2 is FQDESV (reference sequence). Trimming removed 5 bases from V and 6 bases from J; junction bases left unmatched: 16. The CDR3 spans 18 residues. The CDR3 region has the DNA TGTGCCAGCAGCCGAGTTCGCCCGGGACAGGGTGTCGCCGGGGAGCTGTTTTTT. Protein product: CASSRVRPGQGVAGELFF.

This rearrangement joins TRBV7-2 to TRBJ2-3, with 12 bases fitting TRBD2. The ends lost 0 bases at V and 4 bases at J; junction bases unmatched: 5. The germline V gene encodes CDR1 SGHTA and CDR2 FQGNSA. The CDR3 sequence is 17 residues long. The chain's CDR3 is CASSLASSGRVADTQYF. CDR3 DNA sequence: TGTGCCAGCAGCTTAGCTTCTAGCGGGAGGGTCGCAGATACGCAGTATTTT.

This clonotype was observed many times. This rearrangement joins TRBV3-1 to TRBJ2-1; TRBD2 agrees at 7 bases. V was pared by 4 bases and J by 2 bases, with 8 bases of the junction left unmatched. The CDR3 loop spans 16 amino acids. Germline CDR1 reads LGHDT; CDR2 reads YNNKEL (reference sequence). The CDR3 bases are TGTGCCAGCAGCCTCTCCCCTAGCGGAACCTACAATGAGCAGTTCTTC. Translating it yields CASSLSPSGTYNEQFF.

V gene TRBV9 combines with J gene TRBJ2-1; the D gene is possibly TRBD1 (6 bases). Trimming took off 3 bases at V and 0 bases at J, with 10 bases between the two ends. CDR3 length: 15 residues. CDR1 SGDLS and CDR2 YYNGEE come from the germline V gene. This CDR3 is CASSEGTLSYNEQFF. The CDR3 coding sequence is TGTGCCAGCAGCGAGGGGACACTCTCCTACAATGAGCAGTTCTTC.

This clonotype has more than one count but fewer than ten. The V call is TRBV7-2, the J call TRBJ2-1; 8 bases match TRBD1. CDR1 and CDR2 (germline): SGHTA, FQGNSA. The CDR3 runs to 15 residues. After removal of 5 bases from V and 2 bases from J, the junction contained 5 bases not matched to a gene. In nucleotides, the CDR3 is TGTGCCAGCAGCACCGGACAGGGCCCCTACAATGAGCAGTTCTTC. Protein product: CASSTGQGPYNEQFF.

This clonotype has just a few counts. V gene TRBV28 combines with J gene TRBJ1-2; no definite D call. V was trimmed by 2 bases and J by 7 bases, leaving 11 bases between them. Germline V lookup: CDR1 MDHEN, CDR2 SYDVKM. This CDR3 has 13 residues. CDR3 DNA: TGTGCCAGCAGTTTAGGACGGACGATTGGCTACACCTTC. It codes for CASSLGRTIGYTF.

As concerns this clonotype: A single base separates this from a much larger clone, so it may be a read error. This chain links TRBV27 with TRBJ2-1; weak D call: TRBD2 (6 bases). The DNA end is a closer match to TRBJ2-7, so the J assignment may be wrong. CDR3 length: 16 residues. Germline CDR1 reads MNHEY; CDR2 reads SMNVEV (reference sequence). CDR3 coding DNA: TGTGCCAGCAGTTCTGCTGGCGGGGTATCCTACAATGAGCAGTACTTC. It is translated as CASSSAGGVSYNEQYF.

CDR3 region: CSAKDERRPYGYTF. CDR3 coding DNA: TGCAGTGCGAAGGACGAACGTAGACCCTATGGCTACACCTTC. The rearrangement uses TRBV20-1 and TRBJ1-2, with unresolved D. V lost 6 bases and J 4 bases, leaving 18 bases between the germline ends. The CDR3 length is 14 residues. CDR1 is DFQATT and CDR2 is SNEGSKA in the germline V gene (reference sequence).

CDR3 amino acids: CASSEREGLNEQYF. DNA of the CDR3: TGTGCCAGCAGCGAGCGGGAGGGCCTCAACGAGCAGTACTTC. The chain employs TRBV2 and TRBJ2-7; the match to TRBD2 covers 10 bases. The CDR3 is made up of 14 amino acids. In germline, CDR1 is SNHLY, CDR2 FYNNEI. Trimming cost V 6 bases and J 5 bases; bases outside gene matches: 7.

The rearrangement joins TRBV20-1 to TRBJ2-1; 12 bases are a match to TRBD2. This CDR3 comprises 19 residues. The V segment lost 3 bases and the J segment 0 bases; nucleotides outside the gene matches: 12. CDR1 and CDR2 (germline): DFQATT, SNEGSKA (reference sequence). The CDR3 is CSASLAGGRLLSSYNEQFF. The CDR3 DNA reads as TGCAGTGCTAGTCTAGCGGGAGGGCGACTCCTCAGCTCCTACAATGAGCAGTTCTTC.

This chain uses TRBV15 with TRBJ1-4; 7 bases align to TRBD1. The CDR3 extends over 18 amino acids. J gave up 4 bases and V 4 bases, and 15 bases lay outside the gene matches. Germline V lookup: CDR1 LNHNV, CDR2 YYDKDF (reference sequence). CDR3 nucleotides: TGTGCCACCAGCAAAATTACCGGGACAACAGGGGATAATGAAAAACTGTTTTTT. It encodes CATSKITGTTGDNEKLFF.

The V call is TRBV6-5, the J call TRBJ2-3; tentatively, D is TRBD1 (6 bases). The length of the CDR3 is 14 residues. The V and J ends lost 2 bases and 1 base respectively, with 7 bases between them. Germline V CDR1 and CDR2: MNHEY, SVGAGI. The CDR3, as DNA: TGTGCCAGCAGTTACGAGGGGGGCACAGATACGCAGTATTTT. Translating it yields CASSYEGGTDTQYF.

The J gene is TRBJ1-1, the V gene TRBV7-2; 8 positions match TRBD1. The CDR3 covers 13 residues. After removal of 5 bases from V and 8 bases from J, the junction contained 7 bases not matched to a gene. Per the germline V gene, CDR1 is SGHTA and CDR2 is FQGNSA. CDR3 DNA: TGTGCCAGCAGCCCCCGGGACAGGAACGAAGCTTTCTTT. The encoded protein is CASSPRDRNEAFF.

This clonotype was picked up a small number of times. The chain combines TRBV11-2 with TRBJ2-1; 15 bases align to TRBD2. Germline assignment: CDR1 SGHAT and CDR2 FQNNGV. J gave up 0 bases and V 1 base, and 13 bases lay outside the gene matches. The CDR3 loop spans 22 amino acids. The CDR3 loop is CASSLGGGSGLAGGPSYNEQFF. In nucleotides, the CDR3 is TGTGCCAGCAGCTTAGGGGGAGGGTCGGGACTAGCGGGAGGTCCCTCCTACAATGAGCAGTTCTTC.

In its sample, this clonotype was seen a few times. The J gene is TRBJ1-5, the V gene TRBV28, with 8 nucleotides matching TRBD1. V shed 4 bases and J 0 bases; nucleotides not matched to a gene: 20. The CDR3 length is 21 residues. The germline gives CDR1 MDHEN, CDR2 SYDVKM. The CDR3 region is CASSSYPGSGTGLYSNQPQHF. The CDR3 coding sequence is TGTGCCAGCAGTTCCTACCCGGGGTCCGGGACAGGTCTATATAGCAATCAGCCCCAGCATTTT.

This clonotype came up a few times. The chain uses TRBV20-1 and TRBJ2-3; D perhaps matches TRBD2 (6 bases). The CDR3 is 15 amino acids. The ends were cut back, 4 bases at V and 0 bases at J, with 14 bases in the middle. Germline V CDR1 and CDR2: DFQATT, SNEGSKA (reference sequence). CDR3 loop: CSATSSVTSTDTQYF. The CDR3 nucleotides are TGCAGTGCTACCTCTAGCGTTACTAGCACAGATACGCAGTATTTT.

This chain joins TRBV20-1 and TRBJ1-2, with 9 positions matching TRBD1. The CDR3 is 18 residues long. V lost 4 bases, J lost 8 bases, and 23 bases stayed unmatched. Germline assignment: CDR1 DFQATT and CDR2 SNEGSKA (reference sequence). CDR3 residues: CSAISQTGQGLFFRGYTF. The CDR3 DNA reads TGCAGTGCTATCTCCCAGACGGGACAGGGACTCTTTTTCCGAGGCTACACCTTC.

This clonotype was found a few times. CDR3 sequence reads: CASSHKGAWSSEQYF. The CDR3 bases are TGTGCCAGCAGCCACAAGGGGGCTTGGTCCAGCGAGCAGTACTTC. The V call is TRBV7-9, the J call TRBJ2-7; 7 bases are a match to TRBD1. The CDR3 spans 15 residues. V lost 5 bases, J lost 6 bases, and 13 bases stayed unmatched. CDR1 is SEHNR and CDR2 is FQNEAQ in the germline V gene (reference sequence). Drawing the rest from reference TRBV7-9 and TRBJ2-7, the complete variable domain is DTGVSQNPRHKITKRGQNVTFRCDPISEHNRLYWYRQTLGQGPEFLTYFQNEAQLEKSRLLSDRFSAERPKGSFSTLEIQRTEQGDSAMYLCASSHKGAWSSEQYFGPGTRLTVT.

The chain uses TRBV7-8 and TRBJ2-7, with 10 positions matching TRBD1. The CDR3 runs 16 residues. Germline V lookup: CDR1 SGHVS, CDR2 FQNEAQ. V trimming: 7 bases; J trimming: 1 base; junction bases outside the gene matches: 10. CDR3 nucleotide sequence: TGTGCCAGCACGCACCGAGGGACAGGGGCTTCCTACGAGCAGTACTTC. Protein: CASTHRGTGASYEQYF.

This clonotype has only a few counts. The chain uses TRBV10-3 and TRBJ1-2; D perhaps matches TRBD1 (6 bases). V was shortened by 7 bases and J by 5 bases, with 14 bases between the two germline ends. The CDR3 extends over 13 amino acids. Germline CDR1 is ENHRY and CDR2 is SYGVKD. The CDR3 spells CAITRTVSYGYTF. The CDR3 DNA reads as TGTGCCATCACCCGGACAGTTTCTTATGGCTACACCTTC.

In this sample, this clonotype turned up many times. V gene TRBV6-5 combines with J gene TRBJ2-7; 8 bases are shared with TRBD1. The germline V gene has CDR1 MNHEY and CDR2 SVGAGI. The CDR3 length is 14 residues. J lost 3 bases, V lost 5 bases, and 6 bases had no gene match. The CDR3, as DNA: TGTGCCAGCAGTCGGACAGGGAGTAACTACGAGCAGTACTTC. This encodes CASSRTGSNYEQYF.